The TCR beta chain described here comes from a study of blood T cell repertoires in COVID-19. Cohorts were assigned according to the clinical history that participants reported. Among Cohort 3 donors, those recovered had two negative PCRs, clearance, or symptom resolution. The assay was immunoSEQ multiplex PCR, and TCRdb's table has in-frame clones only and misses some. The sample carries hundreds of thousands of clones, about nine tenths recorded once. Specimen: PBMCs or T cells enriched from blood (not recorded which). The sequence came from a man younger than 40 who had recovered from COVID-19.

The CDR3 protein is CASRGQGLNYGYTF. CDR3 DNA: TGTGCCAGCCGAGGACAGGGCCTTAACTATGGCTACACCTTC. The V and J genes are TRBV6-5 and TRBJ1-2; 8 bases agree with TRBD1. The CDR3 has 14 amino acids. The J segment lost 1 base and the V segment lost 8 bases, leaving 6 bases of the junction unmatched. Per the germline V gene, CDR1 is MNHEY and CDR2 is SVGAGI.